Listed below are T cell receptor beta chains from one sample, sequenced in a study of blood T cell repertoires in COVID-19. Only in-frame clones appear in the TCRdb table, and some are missing; sequencing was by immunoSEQ multiplex PCR. The table has about 400,000 clones, just over 85% seen once. Specimen: peripheral blood. The receptors derive from a woman under 40 with active or convalescent COVID-19. The conserved cysteine and the conserved F or W are not part of the CDR3 here. Not every row has a clone size; where given, it reads once, few, many or a size class.

abundance: -; v_gene: TRBV6-1; j_gene: TRBJ2-7; CDR3aa: ASSEDRGRVEQY
abundance: -; v_gene: TRBV7-2; j_gene: TRBJ1-2; CDR3aa: ASSHPGTANYGYT
abundance: -; v_gene: TRBV6-5; j_gene: TRBJ1-2; CDR3aa: ASWTQGYGNYGYT
abundance: -; v_gene: TRBV6-2/TRBV6-3; j_gene: TRBJ1-5; CDR3aa: ASSPSGAPGSGQPQH
abundance: -; v_gene: TRBV3-1/TRBV3-2; j_gene: TRBJ1-1; CDR3aa: ASSPSDRGMNTEAF
abundance: many; v_gene: TRBV6-4; j_gene: TRBJ2-7; CDR3aa: ASSDSGQGASGSGYEQY
abundance: -; v_gene: TRBV4-1; j_gene: TRBJ2-3; CDR3aa: ASSPPLAADTQY
abundance: -; v_gene: TRBV6-1; j_gene: TRBJ2-7; CDR3aa: ASSERSYEQY
abundance: -; v_gene: TRBV27; j_gene: TRBJ2-3; CDR3aa: ASSPARSGGIRDTQY
abundance: -; v_gene: TRBV3-1/TRBV3-2; j_gene: TRBJ2-3; CDR3aa: ASSQGLAADTQY
abundance: -; v_gene: TRBV27; j_gene: TRBJ1-5; CDR3aa: ASSPRQGALRQPQH
abundance: -; v_gene: TRBV18; j_gene: TRBJ2-1; CDR3aa: ASSLADSNEQF
abundance: -; v_gene: TRBV6-5; j_gene: TRBJ1-3; CDR3aa: ASSYGRTFTGNTIY
abundance: few; v_gene: TRBV4-1; j_gene: TRBJ1-5; CDR3aa: ASSQLTDSNQPQH
abundance: -; v_gene: TRBV27; j_gene: TRBJ2-3; CDR3aa: ASSLGGPDTQY
abundance: -; v_gene: TRBV19; j_gene: TRBJ1-2; CDR3aa: ASTTGAANYGYT
abundance: -; v_gene: TRBV7-9; j_gene: TRBJ2-1; CDR3aa: ASSDGETGRNLGEQF
abundance: -; v_gene: TRBV5-1; j_gene: TRBJ1-1; CDR3aa: ASPFPEGNTEAF
abundance: few; v_gene: TRBV3-1/TRBV3-2; j_gene: TRBJ1-1; CDR3aa: ASSRLDKNTEAF
abundance: few; v_gene: TRBV6-4; j_gene: TRBJ2-3; CDR3aa: ASSASSGGPTDTQY
abundance: -; v_gene: TRBV7-9; j_gene: TRBJ1-5; CDR3aa: ASSLGGSQPQH
abundance: -; v_gene: TRBV19; j_gene: TRBJ2-1; CDR3aa: ASSMGLAGGISYNEQF
abundance: few; v_gene: TRBV10-2; j_gene: TRBJ1-5; CDR3aa: ASSESGTGNQPQH
abundance: -; v_gene: TRBV6-4; j_gene: TRBJ1-5; CDR3aa: ASSTEPNQPQH
abundance: -; v_gene: TRBV10-2; j_gene: TRBJ2-1; CDR3aa: ASSEYGGNEQF
abundance: -; v_gene: TRBV11-2; j_gene: TRBJ2-7; CDR3aa: ASSLLDRDYEQY
abundance: -; v_gene: TRBV2; j_gene: TRBJ1-1; CDR3aa: ASSPGTGMKDTEAF
abundance: -; v_gene: TRBV3-1/TRBV3-2; j_gene: TRBJ1-1; CDR3aa: ASSQGGQAAF
abundance: -; v_gene: TRBV7-9; j_gene: TRBJ1-6; CDR3aa: ASSLVGSGSPLH
abundance: -; v_gene: TRBV12-5; j_gene: TRBJ1-2; CDR3aa: ASGLVPGQEINGYT
abundance: -; v_gene: TRBV4-1; j_gene: TRBJ2-7; CDR3aa: ASSQVTWHEQY
abundance: -; v_gene: TRBV9; j_gene: TRBJ2-1; CDR3aa: ASSLIGTGVYNEQF
abundance: once; v_gene: TRBV6-5; j_gene: TRBJ2-5; CDR3aa: ASKAGTGGSETQY
abundance: -; v_gene: TRBV19; j_gene: TRBJ1-5; CDR3aa: ASMGRGLGNQPQH
abundance: few; v_gene: TRBV6-4; j_gene: TRBJ2-1; CDR3aa: ASSDSGQGYNEQF
abundance: -; v_gene: TRBV21-1; j_gene: TRBJ2-3; CDR3aa: ASSTRTDTQY
abundance: -; v_gene: TRBV6-4; j_gene: TRBJ2-3; CDR3aa: ASSEFGQGGTDTQY
abundance: -; v_gene: TRBV27; j_gene: TRBJ2-3; CDR3aa: ASRAGGGTDTQY
abundance: -; v_gene: TRBV7-9; j_gene: TRBJ1-1; CDR3aa: ASSLMDSNTEAF
abundance: -; v_gene: TRBV5-1; j_gene: TRBJ2-3; CDR3aa: ASSRLAGGKDTQY